Sequencing of this TCR beta chain was carried out in a study of cytomegalovirus exposure and HLA in healthy donors (dated by TCRdb to between 2016 and 2019). Regarding the study in general: An earlier analysis of approximately 640 of the donors reported roughly 270 Gb of sequence data and some 100 million unique TCR beta sequences from 150 million to 200 million T cells. Roughly 300 gigabases of sequencing data and some 85 million unique TCR sequences were included in an early release covering over 600 HLA-typed donors. Of the 300 to 500 genotyped donors, 65% to 90% were placed in the genetic ancestry cluster associated with self-reported Caucasian donors. The aim of the study was to test whether cataloging public T cell receptors could identify signatures of past pathogen exposure. Using immunosequencing, the study profiled T cell repertoires from 666 subjects and related those repertoires to cytomegalovirus serostatus. A separate validation cohort of about 110 different subjects was used in addition to the approximately 700-subject first cohort. To predict cytomegalovirus infection status, the study combined high-throughput TCR immunosequencing, statistical association of individual TCRs with disease status, and machine learning. A later analysis re-analyzed previously published TCR beta repertoires from roughly 600 donors and added high-resolution HLA genotyping to study TCR occurrence patterns. Rather than using new phenotypic data, the later analysis identified candidate immune exposures from TCR beta sequences and from how often those sequences occurred across donors. An earlier analysis of fewer than 700 of the donors applied high-throughput TCR beta sequencing to assess whether each TCR beta V gene segment acted as functional or pseudogenic. Alongside the repertoire data, information on donor age, sex, ethnicity and CMV serostatus was compiled. Genome-wide SNP genotypes for about three fifths of the roughly 670 donors were used in a later genetic analysis, which treated that subset as a discovery cohort. All discovery cohort repertoires had been generated using a single sequencing platform. HLA typing covered class I and class II loci at four-digit resolution. The number of donors typed differed by locus, with about 629-630 for A, B, C, DRB1 and DQB1, around 500 for DQA1, approximately 570 for DPA1, and some 450 for DPB1. Roughly 5 DR-DQ haplotypes were treated as single units for association and clustering because of strong linkage in the cohort. Among roughly 370 genotyped donors of the cohort, an average of about 240,000 unique TCR beta nucleotide sequences were sequenced per donor, around a sixth of them non-productive.

Concerning this clone itself: What antigen it recognizes has not been identified.

To prepare the library, the immunoSEQ multiplex PCR assay was applied. The multiplex PCR relied on a mix of 60 forward primers for TCR Vbeta segments and 13 reverse primers for TCR Jbeta segments. The CDR3 region of rearranged TCR beta genes was amplified from genomic DNA by a multiplex PCR assay. Amplified TCR beta libraries were sequenced as 87-base-pair reads on the Illumina HiSeq System. Per the original workflow: A later analysis counted about 82 million unique TCR beta chains across the 600 to 850 repertoires, and 9.5 million to 11 million of these chains were shared by at least two donors. To remove PCR and sequencing errors, raw reads were error-corrected and collapsed into unique sequences using a nearest-neighbor algorithm that merged closely related sequences. CDR3 sequences were aligned to IMGT reference sequences to assign V, D and J gene segments. For a sequence to be retained, a match of at least six nucleotides to both a V gene segment and a J gene segment was required. Rearrangements were classified as productive when the CDR3 lacked stop codons and remained in frame with V and J, and all other rearrangements were classified as non-productive. Following IMGT convention, CDR3 was defined as the stretch from the second conserved V-encoded cysteine up to the conserved J-encoded phenylalanine. In an earlier analysis of around 570 of the donors, sequences lacking an unambiguous match to a single V gene segment were excluded. In an earlier analysis of about 590 of the donors, a V segment was called functional when productive rearrangements were above 56.7%, and segregating when the standard deviation between donors exceeded 5%. A statistical classification framework was developed to diagnose cytomegalovirus status using the catalog of TCR beta chain sequences. A later analysis assigned V and J genes by comparing TCR nucleotide sequences with IMGT/GENE-DB human TR gene sequences. The TCRdist pipeline was used in a later analysis to assign CDR3 sequences and most-parsimonious VDJ recombination scenarios. In a later analysis, every TCR beta chain was defined by the combination of its CDR3 amino acid sequence and its V-gene family, and reads without a unique V-gene family were dropped. To address suspected cross-contamination and a sequencing artifact, a later analysis removed 592 highly shared, low-generation-probability nucleotide sequences. A later analysis calculated a clonal expansion index for each public chain from normalized within-repertoire ranks of inferred template counts. A later analysis computed generation probabilities with a VDJ recombination model fitted to out-of-frame rearrangements, and checked the results against IGoR. Hypergeometric tests were used in a later analysis to score TCR-TCR, TCR-HLA and TCR-CMV co-occurrence, with a repertoire-size bias correction applied to the TCR pairs. A later analysis estimated false discovery rates by permuting HLA or CMV assignments 20 times. In a later analysis, co-occurring TCRs were grouped using DBSCAN, and TCRdist sequence similarity was added for clustering within HLA-allele-positive subsets. For co-occurrence clustering, repertoires with fewer than 30,000 or more than 120,000 public chains were excluded, along with five repertoires with anomalous nucleotide sharing. TCRdb obtained this table from immuneACCESS and retained in-frame rearrangements with V and J assigned. These tables miss some clones; where compared with another copy, unresolved V genes account for less than half of the shortfall, and the remainder is unexplained. V and J calls and clone size are given by that table; D and trimming were obtained from the DNA. The table for this sample lists 70,000 or so clones. In total, the top ten clones hold 4.5% to 5% of the sample.

The research as a whole found: Strong co-occurrence of HLA alleles, especially DR and DQ, made assigning TCR associations to individual alleles difficult. In a later genetic analysis, a missense DCLRE1C variant was associated with V-gene and J-gene trimming of TCR beta chains, and the association was replicated in an independent cohort. The classifier was reported to diagnose cytomegalovirus status with high specificity and sensitivity in both the original cohort and the validation cohort. Because some donors lacked HLA typing at each locus, the association tests relied only on the typed subset. The study gave a list of 150 to 200 TCR beta chains associated with cytomegalovirus. Linkage disequilibrium might explain the correlated functional status among segregating V segments, but an unknown experimental factor could not be excluded. Specific HLA alleles were associated with some 15,000 TCR beta sequences at a false discovery rate of 0.05 in a later analysis. A later analysis found that TCR association rates varied across HLA loci, with DRB1 alleles showing the most associated TCRs and HLA-C alleles the fewest. A later analysis found that HLA-associated TCR beta chains were more clonally expanded and had lower generation probabilities than equally common non-associated chains. Some 15 rarely observed V segments, including chromosome 9 orphons, were excluded from the earlier analysis of a few hundred of the donors because counts were too low. Immune exposure information for the cohort was limited to CMV serostatus. This cohort had only TCR beta chains sequenced, and the lack of alpha or paired-chain data limited which features could be detected. A further reported finding was that TCR beta sequences accurately predicted the HLA-A and HLA-B alleles for most subjects in the first cohort. In a later genetic analysis, fewer N-insertions in productive TCRs were reported among donors in an Asian-associated ancestry cluster than the roughly 700-donor mean. In vitro tests confirmed that three of the cytomegalovirus-associated TCR beta chains recognize cytomegalovirus antigens. The presence/absence analyses assumed that sequencing depth was roughly uniform across donors, and that assumption may not be true. While some public TCRs were present in many individuals, most TCR sequences turned up only very rarely across donors. Broadly in line with IMGT annotations, most TCR beta V segments showed up in productive rearrangements about 90% or about 30% of the time in an earlier analysis of several hundred of the donors. According to the authors, the approach could potentially be generalized to other disease states and immunological phenotypes. A later analysis found that most CMV-associated TCR beta chains appeared HLA-restricted, with HLA associations seemingly driven largely by CMV exposure. Several of the top co-occurrence clusters appeared to be linked to parvovirus B19, influenza, CMV and Epstein-Barr virus, according to a later analysis. The sequencing pipeline was judged likely to have produced a cluster of highly shared sequence variants as a technical artifact.

The cohort consisted of 666 healthy bone marrow donors. At the time of sampling, all cohort members were nominally healthy, though unrecorded immune exposures were likely present. The donor was CMV seronegative and belonged to the group of more than 300 seronegative cohort members. Every donor gave a peripheral blood sample, and the peripheral blood mononuclear cells from that sample were used for TCR beta sequencing. Genomic DNA extraction from the blood cell samples was performed with the Qiagen DNeasy Blood Extraction Kit. The TCR sequence derives from a man aged 35-49 years in good health and CMV-seronegative. Material for sequencing was PBMCs.

The nucleotide sequence is TGTGCCATCAGTGACGGCGGGGGGGCCGGCGCAGATACGCAGTATTTT. Its translation reads: CAISDGGGAGADTQYF. Here the chain combines TRBV10-3 and TRBJ2-3, with 9 central nucleotides matching TRBD2. Unmatched junction bases come to 8, with V trimmed by 3 bases and J by 4 bases. From its cysteine to its phenylalanine, the CDR3 spans 16 amino acids. Just CDR3 DNA is preserved here, 48 bases in frame from base 1. CDR1 and CDR2 are drawn from the germline V gene: ENHRY, SYGVKD.